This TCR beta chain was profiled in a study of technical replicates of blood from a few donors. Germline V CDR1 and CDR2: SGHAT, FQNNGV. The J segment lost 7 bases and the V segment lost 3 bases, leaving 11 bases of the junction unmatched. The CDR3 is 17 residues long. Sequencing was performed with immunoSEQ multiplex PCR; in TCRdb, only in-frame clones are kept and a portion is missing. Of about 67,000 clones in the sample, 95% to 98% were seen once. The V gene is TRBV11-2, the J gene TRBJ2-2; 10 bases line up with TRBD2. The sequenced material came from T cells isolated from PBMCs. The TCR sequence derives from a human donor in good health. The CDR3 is CASSFKGRAGGNGELFF. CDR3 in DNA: TGTGCCAGCAGCTTCAAAGGGAGAGCGGGGGGGAACGGGGAGCTGTTTTTT.